Below are 21 T cell receptor beta chains sequenced from a single sample in a study of cytomegalovirus exposure and HLA in healthy donors. Primers included in the PCR were 60 Vbeta and 13 Jbeta primers. TCRdb's copy holds only in-frame clones and misses some; the assay was immunoSEQ multiplex PCR. Its listing shows about 120,000 clones. Sample: PBMCs. The receptors were gathered from a man aged 18 to 29 in good health and CMV-seronegative.

The rearrangement links TRBV30 to TRBJ2-3; no firm D call. Germline values: CDR1 GTSNPN, CDR2 SVGIG (reference sequence). Trimming removed 0 bases at V and 2 bases at J, with 12 bases between. The CDR3 runs 15 residues. CDR3 sequence (DNA): TGTGCCTGGAGTGTGCGCCCTGAGCTCACAGATACGCAGTATTTT. Translated, it gives CAWSVRPELTDTQYF.

The V gene is TRBV28, the J gene TRBJ1-2; D remains unclear. Germline V gene data show CDR1 as MDHEN and CDR2 as SYDVKM. Deletions cut 6 bases from V and 5 bases from J, with 7 bases between. The CDR3 has 11 amino acids. The CDR3 reads CASSPGYGYTF. The CDR3 bases are TGTGCCAGCAGCCCAGGATATGGCTACACCTTC.

This chain connects TRBV6-5 to TRBJ1-4; D is perhaps TRBD1 (5 bases). V was pared by 5 bases and J by 5 bases, with 12 bases between. This CDR3 region has 14 residues. Germline V gene lookup returns CDR1 MNHEY and CDR2 SVGAGI. DNA of the CDR3: TGTGCCAGCAGTCGGGACTTCGAAAATGAAAAACTGTTTTTT. Translation: CASSRDFENEKLFF.

This chain uses TRBV27 with TRBJ1-1; possibly TRBD1 for D (5 bases). Germline CDR1 MNHEY, CDR2 SMNVEV (reference sequence). V was clipped by 3 bases and J by 4 bases, with 12 bases between them. This CDR3 contains 14 residues. The CDR3 loop is CASSLVRAATEAFF. The CDR3 DNA reads as TGTGCCAGCAGTTTGGTCAGGGCCGCCACTGAAGCTTTCTTT.

V is TRBV20-1 and J is TRBJ2-5, with D maybe TRBD2 (6 bases). This CDR3 comprises 9 residues. Germline CDR1 reads DFQATT; CDR2 reads SNEGSKA (reference sequence). V was clipped by 7 bases and J by 9 bases, with 9 bases between them. The CDR3 reads CSGTGAQYF. The CDR3 DNA follows: TGCAGTGGAACGGGAGCCCAGTACTTC.

This sequence joins TRBV29-1 and TRBJ2-7; D is possibly TRBD2 (7 bases). CDR1 and CDR2 (germline): SQVTM, ANQGSEA. The CDR3 contains 14 residues. V was trimmed by 4 bases and J by 7 bases, leaving 20 bases between them. The CDR3 DNA is TGCAGCGTTGGGGGGGGCATGGGTACGGGGGAGCAGTACTTC. Residues: CSVGGGMGTGEQYF.

The chain has TRBV4-3 and TRBJ1-1; the match to TRBD1 covers 8 bases. From germline, CDR1 is LGHNA and CDR2 YSLEER. The CDR3 loop spans 15 amino acids. Trimming cost V 4 bases and J 0 bases; bases outside gene matches: 4. The CDR3 sequence is CASSPTTGVNTEAFF. Here the CDR3 DNA reads TGCGCCAGCAGCCCCACGACAGGGGTGAACACTGAAGCTTTCTTT.

V is TRBV15 and J is TRBJ2-7, with 7 bases lining up with TRBD2. This CDR3 comprises 15 residues. CDR1 and CDR2 from the germline V gene are LNHNV and YYDKDF (reference sequence). V gave up 4 bases and J gave up 1 base; unmatched junction bases: 7. The CDR3 DNA is TGTGCCACCAGCATAAGTAGCGGGCTATCCTACGAGCAGTACTTC. It translates to CATSISSGLSYEQYF.

V and J are TRBV5-6 and TRBJ1-1; 8 nucleotides agree with TRBD1. Germline values: CDR1 SGHDT, CDR2 YYEEEE. The CDR3 spans 15 residues. V trimming: 0 bases; J trimming: 4 bases; junction bases outside the gene matches: 5. CDR3 nucleotide sequence: TGTGCCAGCAGCTTGGGCAGGGGGCCGCTCACTGAAGCTTTCTTT. Translated: CASSLGRGPLTEAFF.

The J gene is TRBJ2-5, the V gene TRBV20-1, with D perhaps matching TRBD2 (5 bases). The V and J ends lost 6 bases and 7 bases respectively, with 12 bases between them. The V gene's germline CDR1 is DFQATT and CDR2 SNEGSKA (reference sequence). This CDR3 is 11 amino acids long. The CDR3 protein is CSALDAGTQYF. DNA of the CDR3: TGCAGTGCCCTCGACGCGGGGACCCAGTACTTC.

V and J are TRBV7-2 and TRBJ2-7; possibly TRBD2 for D (6 bases). Trimming removed 6 bases at V and 6 bases at J, with 18 bases between. Germline CDR1 reads SGHTA; CDR2 reads FQGNSA. This CDR3 region has 14 residues. In nucleotides, the CDR3 is TGTGCCAGCAGGAGACTAGGATCGCAAGGCGAGCAGTACTTC. It is translated as CASRRLGSQGEQYF.

The chain is built from TRBV28 and TRBJ2-1; TRBD2 matches 12 bases. V gave up 5 bases and J gave up 7 bases; unmatched junction bases: 6. Germline CDR1 is MDHEN and CDR2 is SYDVKM. The CDR3 runs 15 residues. The CDR3 DNA follows: TGTGCCAGCAGTCCAACTAGCGGGGGGTCGAATGAGCAGTTCTTC. Translating it yields CASSPTSGGSNEQFF. Filled out from reference TRBV28 and TRBJ2-1, the complete variable domain reads DVKVTQSSRYLVKRTGEKVFLECVQDMDHENMFWYRQDPGLGLRLIYFSYDVKMKEKGDIPEGYSVSREKKERFSLILESASTNQTSMYLCASSPTSGGSNEQFFGPGTRLTVL.

The rearrangement uses TRBV5-1 and TRBJ1-5; D unclear. There are 14 residues in the CDR3. Germline loops: CDR1 SGHRS, CDR2 YFSETQ. With 0 bases removed from V and 6 bases from J, the gap between germline ends came to 10 bases. The CDR3 sequence: CASSLDTAGQPQHF. CDR3 nucleotides: TGCGCCAGCAGCTTGGACACAGCCGGTCAGCCCCAGCATTTT.

The chain combines TRBV30 with TRBJ2-6; D unclear. The CDR3 has 16 residues. Germline V gene lookup returns CDR1 GTSNPN and CDR2 SVGIG (reference sequence). V shed 2 bases and J shed 3 bases, with 14 bases lying between them. The CDR3 protein is CAWSPLTLSGANVLTF. The CDR3 DNA reads as TGTGCCTGGAGTCCTCTAACCTTGAGTGGGGCCAACGTCCTGACTTTC.

V usage is TRBV5-1 and J usage is TRBJ2-3; 9 nucleotides line up with TRBD2. Germline V CDR1 and CDR2: SGHRS, YFSETQ. The V gene end was trimmed by 2 bases and the J gene end by 4 bases; junction bases not matched to a gene: 5. The length of the CDR3 is 15 residues. This CDR3 reads CASSFAGGLPDTQYF. The CDR3 DNA reads as TGCGCCAGCAGCTTTGCGGGAGGGCTCCCAGATACGCAGTATTTT.

The rearrangement uses TRBV4-3 and TRBJ1-4; the D is unclear. CDR3 length: 16 residues. The germline V gene has CDR1 LGHNA and CDR2 YSLEER. V lost 0 bases to trimming and J lost 0 bases, with 8 bases between them. CDR3 loop: CASSQDAGATNEKLFF. The DNA of the CDR3 is TGCGCCAGCAGCCAAGATGCGGGTGCAACTAATGAAAAACTGTTTTTT.

The rearrangement links TRBV4-3 to TRBJ1-1; a weak D match, TRBD1 (5 bases). V was shortened by 4 bases and J by 1 base, with 13 bases between the two germline ends. This CDR3 region has 15 residues. CDR1 and CDR2 (germline): LGHNA, YSLEER. CDR3 nucleotide sequence: TGCGCCAGCAGCCCCGGTACAGGTTCGAACACTGAAGCTTTCTTT. Residues: CASSPGTGSNTEAFF.

The chain links TRBV5-4 to TRBJ2-3; a possible D gene is TRBD2 (5 bases). The CDR3 runs to 14 residues. The V end was cut by 4 bases, the J end by 1 base, with 10 bases between. Germline V gene sequence: CDR1 SGHNT, CDR2 YYREEE (reference sequence). CDR3 nucleotide sequence: TGTGCCAGCAGCCTAGGACTTGGCACAGATACGCAGTATTTT. As protein: CASSLGLGTDTQYF. The complete variable domain, with remaining parts taken from reference TRBV5-4 and TRBJ2-3, reads ETGVTQSPTHLIKTRGQQVTLRCSSQSGHNTVSWYQQALGQGPQFIFQYYREEENGRGNFPPRFSGLQFPNYSSELNVNALELDDSALYLCASSLGLGTDTQYFGPGTRLTVL.

The chain recombines TRBV25-1 with TRBJ1-4; 7 positions match TRBD1. Germline V CDR1 and CDR2: MGHDK, SYGVNS. This CDR3 has 14 amino acids. Trimming cost V 5 bases and J 2 bases; bases outside gene matches: 2. CDR3 in DNA: TGTGCCAGCAGTCTACAGGGGACTAATGAAAAACTGTTTTTT. This gives the protein CASSLQGTNEKLFF.

The V and J genes are TRBV9 and TRBJ1-4, with 8 bases lining up with TRBD1. V dropped 4 bases and J dropped 8; count of bases not matched to a gene: 7. CDR1 SGDLS and CDR2 YYNGEE come from the germline V gene. The CDR3 loop spans 14 amino acids. The CDR3: CASSLGQGKEKLFF. The CDR3 DNA follows: TGTGCCAGCAGCCTCGGACAGGGCAAAGAAAAACTGTTTTTT.

This chain links TRBV11-2 with TRBJ2-5, with D perhaps TRBD2 (5 bases). The germline V and J ends were trimmed by 0 bases and 3 bases, with 8 bases remaining between them. Germline values: CDR1 SGHAT, CDR2 FQNNGV. The CDR3 is 14 residues long. This chain's CDR3 is CASSLDLAKETQYF. In nucleotides, the CDR3 is TGTGCCAGCAGCTTAGATCTAGCTAAAGAGACCCAGTACTTC. Full variable domain (rest looked up from reference TRBV11-2 and TRBJ2-5): EAGVAQSPRYKIIEKRQSVAFWCNPISGHATLYWYQQILGQGPKLLIQFQNNGVVDDSQLPKDRFSAERLKGVDSTLKIQPAKLEDSAVYLCASSLDLAKETQYFGPGTRLLVL.